One and the same sample provided the 19 T cell receptor beta chains below, sequenced in a study of blood T cell repertoires in COVID-19 (dated by TCRdb to between 2020 and 2021). Library method: the immunoSEQ multiplex PCR assay. Entries here come from immuneACCESS through TCRdb and include only in-frame sequences with V and J called. Some clones fail to appear in such tables; in the studies checked, an unresolved V gene covers under half of the shortfall, and the cause of the remainder is unknown. The sample records 200,000 to 250,000 clones, about four fifths of which are singletons. Less than 2.5% of the sample rests with the top ten. The sample taken for sequencing was peripheral blood. Receptors originate from a woman in her sixties or seventies with acute or convalescent COVID-19.

This sequence joins TRBV2 and TRBJ1-2, with D maybe TRBD1 (6 bases). Trimming removed 3 bases from V and 0 bases from J, with 11 bases in between. The CDR3 sequence is 15 residues long. Per the germline V gene, CDR1 is SNHLY and CDR2 is FYNNEI. CDR3 nucleotide sequence: TGTGCCAGCAGTGAGAGGACAGTAGCTAACTATGGCTACACCTTC. Protein sequence: CASSERTVANYGYTF.

The CDR3 loop reads CASSKTTFEGIWGYTF. DNA for the CDR3: TGTGCCAGCAGCAAAACCACTTTTGAGGGCATCTGGGGCTACACCTTC. This chain uses TRBV21-1 with TRBJ1-2. TRBV21-1 is described as a pseudogene. The CDR3 extends over 16 amino acids.

The rearrangement uses TRBV12-3 or TRBV12-4 and TRBJ2-1, with D uncertain. This CDR3 has 11 residues. V gave up 1 base and J gave up 9 bases, with 4 bases separating them. The CDR3 DNA reads TGTGCCAGCAGTTTAGGCGGTGAGCAGTTCTTC. This codes for CASSLGGEQFF.

This clone was recorded only once. This chain joins TRBV29-1 and TRBJ1-2; weak D call: TRBD1 (6 bases). V was trimmed by 0 bases and J by 3 bases, leaving 17 bases between them. Germline V gene lookup returns CDR1 SQVTM and CDR2 ANQGSEA. The CDR3 has 16 residues. The CDR3 nucleotides are TGCAGCGTTGAAGATTGGAGACAGGAATTAGACTATGGCTACACCTTC. Translating gives CSVEDWRQELDYGYTF.

In DNA form, the CDR3 reads TGTGCCAGCAGGGGACAGGGAGAACAGCCCCAGCATTTT. It specifies CASRGQGEQPQHF. V is TRBV25-1 and J is TRBJ1-5, with 9 bases lining up with TRBD1. The CDR3 loop spans 13 amino acids. In germline, CDR1 is MGHDK, CDR2 SYGVNS. With 6 bases clipped from V and 7 bases from J, the junction kept 4 bases outside the gene matches.

The genes are TRBV9 and TRBJ2-5; 7 nucleotides line up with TRBD2. This CDR3 comprises 15 residues. Germline V gives CDR1 SGDLS, CDR2 YYNGEE. V shed 0 bases and J 4 bases; nucleotides not matched to a gene: 6. The CDR3 sequence is CASSVGNLAVETQYF. Here the CDR3 DNA reads TGTGCCAGCAGCGTAGGGAACCTAGCGGTAGAGACCCAGTACTTC.

This clone has only a few counts. The CDR3 region has the DNA TGCAGCGTTGATGGGGTAGCGGTTTCCACAGATACGCAGTATTTT. It encodes CSVDGVAVSTDTQYF. This chain joins TRBV29-1 and TRBJ2-3; a possible D gene is TRBD2 (6 bases). CDR3 length: 15 amino acids. The V and J ends lost 3 bases and 2 bases respectively, with 15 bases between them. Germline V CDR1 and CDR2: SQVTM, ANQGSEA.

The rearrangement uses TRBV30 and TRBJ1-6; the match to TRBD1 covers 10 bases. J was trimmed by 12 bases and V by 8 bases; bases with no gene match: 19. Germline V gene sequence: CDR1 GTSNPN, CDR2 SVGIG (reference sequence). The length of the CDR3 is 16 residues. CDR3: CATPSEGTGALRPLHF. The CDR3 region has the DNA TGTGCCACCCCAAGTGAGGGGACAGGGGCGCTGAGACCCCTCCACTTT. Looking up the rest from reference TRBV30 and TRBJ1-6 gives the full variable domain: SQTIHQWPATLVQPVGSPLSLECTVEGTSNPNLYWYRQAAGRGLQLLFYSVGIGQISSEVPQNLSASRPQDRQFILSSKKLLLSDSGFYLCATPSEGTGALRPLHFGNGTRLTVT.

The V gene is TRBV18, the J gene TRBJ1-1; maybe TRBD1 (5 bases). Germline V gene sequence: CDR1 KGHSH, CDR2 LQKENI. The V end lost 2 bases, the J end lost 1 base, and 11 bases lay between the germline ends. This CDR3 is 15 amino acids long. The CDR3 coding sequence is TGTGCCAGCTCACCATCGCGACAGAGGAACACTGAAGCTTTCTTT. Translation: CASSPSRQRNTEAFF.

This chain joins TRBV7-2 and TRBJ2-2; no firm D call. The germline CDR1 and CDR2 sequences are SGHTA and FQGNSA. Trimming took 0 bases from V and 7 from J, leaving 6 bases between them. This CDR3 has 13 residues. In DNA, the CDR3 is TGTGCCAGCAGCTTAGCGAGGAACGGGGAGCTGTTTTTT. Amino acids: CASSLARNGELFF. Full variable domain (rest looked up from reference TRBV7-2 and TRBJ2-2): GAGVSQSPSNKVTEKGKDVELRCDPISGHTALYWYRQSLGQGLEFLIYFQGNSAPDKSGLPSDRFSAERTGGSVSTLTIQRTQQEDSAVYLCASSLARNGELFFGEGSRLTVL.

The rearrangement uses TRBV9 and TRBJ2-3, with TRBD1 matching over 8 bases. Per the germline V gene, CDR1 is SGDLS and CDR2 is YYNGEE. V was clipped by 3 bases and J by 3 bases; unmatched bases: 3. CDR3 length: 14 amino acids. This CDR3 reads CASSERTGTDTQYF. In DNA, the CDR3 is TGTGCCAGCAGCGAGCGGACAGGGACAGATACGCAGTATTTT.

The V call is TRBV6-6, the J call TRBJ1-1; D remains ambiguous. CDR3 length equals 14 residues. V lost 5 bases and J lost 4, with 14 bases in between. Germline loops: CDR1 MNHNY, CDR2 SVGAGI (reference sequence). The DNA for the CDR3 is TGTGCCAGCAGTGACCCCGGAGATGCCACTGAAGCTTTCTTT. Its translation: CASSDPGDATEAFF.

V gene TRBV6-2 or TRBV6-3 combines with J gene TRBJ2-5; weak D call: TRBD2 (7 bases). This CDR3 is built from 16 residues. Germline V CDR1 and CDR2: MNHEY, SVGEGT. V was cut by 0 bases and J by 2 bases, with 13 bases left in between. CDR3 loop: CASSYSGGPGQETQYF. DNA for the CDR3: TGTGCCAGCAGTTACTCGGGGGGGCCGGGGCAAGAGACCCAGTACTTC.

The rearrangement links TRBV5-5 to TRBJ1-6; maybe TRBD1 (6 bases). The length of the CDR3 is 15 residues. V was pared by 2 bases and J by 4 bases, with 10 bases between. Per the germline V gene, CDR1 is SGHKS and CDR2 is YYEKEE (reference sequence). DNA of the CDR3: TGTGCCAGCAGCTTCGATCAGGGGTATAATTCACCCCTCCACTTT. This gives the protein CASSFDQGYNSPLHF.

The chain combines TRBV27 with TRBJ2-3, with 7 bases lining up with TRBD1. Germline lookup yields CDR1 MNHEY and CDR2 SMNVEV (reference sequence). Trimming at V came to 6 bases and at J to 0 bases, leaving 9 bases not matched to a gene. The CDR3 is 16 amino acids. The CDR3 loop reads CASRLVGGPSTDTQYF. CDR3 sequence (DNA): TGTGCCAGCAGACTAGTAGGGGGCCCCAGCACAGATACGCAGTATTTT.

The CDR3 nucleotides are TGTGCCTGGAGTGGGACAGGGGAGGGCGAGCAGTACTTC. This sequence encodes CAWSGTGEGEQYF. The genes are TRBV30 and TRBJ2-7, with 9 bases matching TRBD1. This CDR3 has 13 residues. From germline, CDR1 is GTSNPN and CDR2 SVGIG (reference sequence). V lost 1 base, J lost 6 bases, and 4 bases stayed unmatched.

The chain carries TRBV3-1 (or the pseudogene TRBV3-2) and TRBJ1-1; D not certain. The CDR3 has 13 residues. Germline lookup yields CDR1 LGHDT and CDR2 YNNKEL (reference sequence). V lost 0 bases and J lost 8, with 10 bases in between. The chain's CDR3 is CASSQDGRVEAFF. CDR3 sequence (DNA): TGTGCCAGCAGCCAAGATGGGCGGGTAGAAGCTTTCTTT.

This chain uses TRBV28 with TRBJ2-7; tentatively, D is TRBD2 (6 bases). This CDR3 comprises 13 residues. CDR1 and CDR2 from the germline V gene are MDHEN and SYDVKM. V lost 5 bases, J lost 7 bases, and 15 bases lay in between. The CDR3 spells CASSHGGVNEQYF. CDR3 DNA: TGTGCCAGCAGTCACGGGGGTGTAAATGAGCAGTACTTC.

This clone occurred once. This chain connects TRBV27 to TRBJ2-1, with D tentatively TRBD1 (5 bases). The CDR3 sequence is 15 residues long. V was shortened by 0 bases and J by 7 bases, with 13 bases between the two germline ends. Germline V gives CDR1 MNHEY, CDR2 SMNVEV (reference sequence). CDR3 region: CASSLSRAGKNEQFF. Written as DNA, the CDR3 is TGTGCCAGCAGTTTATCCCGGGCAGGGAAGAATGAGCAGTTCTTC.